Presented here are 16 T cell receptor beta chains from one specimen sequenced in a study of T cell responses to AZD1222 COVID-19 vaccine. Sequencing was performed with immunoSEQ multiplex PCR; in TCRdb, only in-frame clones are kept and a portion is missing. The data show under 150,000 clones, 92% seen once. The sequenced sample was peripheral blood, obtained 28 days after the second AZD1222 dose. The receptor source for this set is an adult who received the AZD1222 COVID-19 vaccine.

The CDR3 DNA sequence: TGTGCCAGCAGCTTAACAGGAGGAGAGACCCAGTACTTC. It encodes CASSLTGGETQYF. The chain uses TRBV7-3 and TRBJ2-5; the D gene is possibly TRBD2 (5 bases). Germline CDR1 reads SGHTA; CDR2 reads FQGTGA. V lost 0 bases, J lost 4 bases, and 6 bases lay in between. The CDR3 is made up of 13 amino acids.

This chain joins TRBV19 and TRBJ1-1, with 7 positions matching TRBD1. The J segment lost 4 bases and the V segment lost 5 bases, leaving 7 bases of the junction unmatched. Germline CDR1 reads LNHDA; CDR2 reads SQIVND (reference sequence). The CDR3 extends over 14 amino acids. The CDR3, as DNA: TGTGCCAGTAGTCCCCACAGGGGACCCACTGAAGCTTTCTTT. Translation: CASSPHRGPTEAFF.

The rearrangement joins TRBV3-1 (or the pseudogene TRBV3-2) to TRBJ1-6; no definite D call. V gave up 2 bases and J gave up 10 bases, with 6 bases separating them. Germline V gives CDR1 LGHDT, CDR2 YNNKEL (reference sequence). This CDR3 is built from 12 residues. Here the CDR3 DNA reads TGTGCCAGCAGCCAACTGCGATCACCCCTCCACTTT. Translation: CASSQLRSPLHF.

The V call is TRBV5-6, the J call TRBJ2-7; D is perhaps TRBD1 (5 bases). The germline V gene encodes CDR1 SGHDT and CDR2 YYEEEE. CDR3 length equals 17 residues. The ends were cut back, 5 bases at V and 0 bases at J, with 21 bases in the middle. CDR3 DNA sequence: TGTGCCAGCAGGCCCCATCAGGGTCTAGTAAGCTCCTACGAGCAGTACTTC. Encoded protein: CASRPHQGLVSSYEQYF.

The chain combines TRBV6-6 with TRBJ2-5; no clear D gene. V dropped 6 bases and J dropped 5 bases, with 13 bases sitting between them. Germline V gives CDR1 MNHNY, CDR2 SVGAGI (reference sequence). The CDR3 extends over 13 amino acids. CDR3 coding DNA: TGTGCCAGCAGATCCCTGGGTCCGGAGACCCAGTACTTC. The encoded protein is CASRSLGPETQYF.

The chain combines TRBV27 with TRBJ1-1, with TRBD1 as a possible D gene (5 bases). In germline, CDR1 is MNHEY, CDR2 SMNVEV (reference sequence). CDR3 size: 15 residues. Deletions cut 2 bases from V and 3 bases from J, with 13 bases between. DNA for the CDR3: TGTGCCAGCAGTTTAAGGTCAAAAGGGGACACTGAAGCTTTCTTT. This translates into CASSLRSKGDTEAFF.

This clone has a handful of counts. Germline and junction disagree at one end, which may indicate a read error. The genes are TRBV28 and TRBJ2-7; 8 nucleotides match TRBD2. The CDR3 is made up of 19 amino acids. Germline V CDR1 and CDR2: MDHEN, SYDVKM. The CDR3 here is CASSRQLSGSGALSCEQYF. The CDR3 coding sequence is TGTGCCAGCAGCCGCCAACTCTCGGGTAGCGGGGCCCTCTCCTGCGAGCAGTACTTC.

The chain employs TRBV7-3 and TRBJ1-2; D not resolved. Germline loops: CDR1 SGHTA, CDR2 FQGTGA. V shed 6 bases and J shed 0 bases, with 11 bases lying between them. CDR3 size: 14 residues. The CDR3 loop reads CASSPTVSNYGYTF. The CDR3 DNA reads TGTGCCAGCAGTCCGACGGTTTCTAACTATGGCTACACCTTC.

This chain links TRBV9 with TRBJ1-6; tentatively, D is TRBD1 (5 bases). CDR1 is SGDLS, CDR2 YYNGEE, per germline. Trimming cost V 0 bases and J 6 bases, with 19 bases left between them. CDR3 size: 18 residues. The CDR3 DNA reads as TGTGCCAGCAGCGTAGAAGGGGTAGGGGACTTTTTTAATTCACCCCTCCACTTT. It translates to CASSVEGVGDFFNSPLHF.

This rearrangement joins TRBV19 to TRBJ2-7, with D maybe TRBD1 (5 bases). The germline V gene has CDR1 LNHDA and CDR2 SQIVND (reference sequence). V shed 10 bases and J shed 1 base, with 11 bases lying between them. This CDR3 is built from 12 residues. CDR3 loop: CATAGLSYEQYF. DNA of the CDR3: TGTGCCACCGCAGGGTTATCCTACGAGCAGTACTTC.

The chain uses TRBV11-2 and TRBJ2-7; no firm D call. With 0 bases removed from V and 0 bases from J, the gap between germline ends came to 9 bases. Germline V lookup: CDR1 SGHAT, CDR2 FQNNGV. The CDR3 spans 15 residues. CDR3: CASSLDPAASYEQYF. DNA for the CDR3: TGTGCCAGCAGCTTAGATCCGGCAGCCTCCTACGAGCAGTACTTC.

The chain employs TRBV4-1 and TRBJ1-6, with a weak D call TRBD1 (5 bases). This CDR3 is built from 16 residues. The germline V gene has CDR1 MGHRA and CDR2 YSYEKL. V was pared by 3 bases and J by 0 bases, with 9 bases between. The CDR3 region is CASSQDTSSYNSPLHF. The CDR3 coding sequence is TGCGCCAGCAGCCAGGACACGAGCTCCTATAATTCACCCCTCCACTTT.

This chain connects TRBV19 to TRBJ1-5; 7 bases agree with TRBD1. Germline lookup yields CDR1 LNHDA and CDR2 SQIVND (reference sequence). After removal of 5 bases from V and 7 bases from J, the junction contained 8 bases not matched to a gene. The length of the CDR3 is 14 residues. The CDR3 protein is CASSAKTGLQPQHF. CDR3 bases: TGTGCCAGTAGTGCCAAGACAGGGCTCCAGCCCCAGCATTTT.

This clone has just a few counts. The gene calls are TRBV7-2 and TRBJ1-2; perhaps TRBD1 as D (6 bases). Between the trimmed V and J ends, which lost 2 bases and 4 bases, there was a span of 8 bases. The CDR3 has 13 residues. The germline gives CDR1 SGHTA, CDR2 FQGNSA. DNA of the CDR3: TGTGCCAGCAGCTTAAAACAGGGCTATGGCTACACCTTC. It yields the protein CASSLKQGYGYTF.

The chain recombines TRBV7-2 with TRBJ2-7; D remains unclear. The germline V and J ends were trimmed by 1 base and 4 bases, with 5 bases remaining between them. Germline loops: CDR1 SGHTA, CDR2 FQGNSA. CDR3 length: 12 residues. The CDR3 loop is CASSLVSYEQYF. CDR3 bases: TGTGCCAGCAGCTTAGTATCTTACGAGCAGTACTTC.

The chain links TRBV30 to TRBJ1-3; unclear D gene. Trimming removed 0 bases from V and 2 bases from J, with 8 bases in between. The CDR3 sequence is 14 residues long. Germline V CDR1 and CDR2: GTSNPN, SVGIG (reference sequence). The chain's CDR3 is CAWSVGQAGNTIYF. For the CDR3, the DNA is TGTGCCTGGAGTGTTGGGCAGGCTGGAAACACCATATATTTT.